Below are 25 T cell receptor beta chains sequenced from a single sample in a study of immune heterogeneity within non-small cell lung tumors. Template input, which was bulk tumor genomic DNA, totaled approximately 640 ng per sample. Widely spaced biopsies, several per primary tumor, were obtained at surgery. Enrolled individuals presented with untreated, newly diagnosed non-small cell lung cancer and received curative surgery. For the TCR beta CDR3, multiplex PCR with 32 V and 13 J primers performed the amplification. TCRdb fed the multiplex PCR reads into MiXCR, producing one record per CDR3 protein. The table includes around 20,000 distinct CDR3 sequences, 27% detected once. Specimen: lung tumor tissue. The receptors were sampled from a middle-aged man with non-small cell lung cancer.

The gene calls are TRBV10-2 and TRBJ2-7; 10 bases map to TRBD2. Germline V CDR1 and CDR2: WSHSY, SAAADI. This CDR3 contains 15 residues. V was pared by 8 bases and J by 0 bases, with 7 bases of the junction left unmatched. CDR3 loop: CASQYGLADSYEQYF. The CDR3 DNA is TGCGCCAGCCAGTACGGACTAGCGGACTCCTACGAGCAGTACTTC.

This clonotype was counted at least ten times. The genes are TRBV19 and TRBJ1-2; D gene uncertain. In germline, CDR1 is LNHDA, CDR2 SQIVND (reference sequence). The length of the CDR3 is 11 residues. Trimming left V 5 bases short and J 7 bases short, with 8 bases between. As DNA, the CDR3 is TGTGCCAGTAGTCTCCACTTTGGCTACACCTTC. It is translated as CASSLHFGYTF.

The chain recombines TRBV18 with TRBJ2-5, with D uncertain. Trimming cost V 1 base and J 5 bases, with 14 bases left between them. The germline V gene has CDR1 KGHSH and CDR2 LQKENI. This CDR3 has 15 amino acids. The chain's CDR3 is CASSPRNPVGETQYF. The CDR3 region has the DNA TGTGCCAGCTCACCACGGAATCCTGTCGGGGAGACCCAGTACTTC.

V and J are TRBV4-2 and TRBJ2-4; D unclear. Per the germline V gene, CDR1 is LGHNA and CDR2 is YNFKEQ. V shed 4 bases and J shed 9 bases, with 13 bases lying between them. The CDR3 extends over 13 amino acids. This CDR3 reads CASSPDRSPIQYF. In nucleotides, the CDR3 is TGTGCCAGCAGCCCCGACCGGTCCCCCATTCAGTACTTC.

The sample holds a few counts of this clonotype. This chain's CDR3 is CSARKRSYEQYF. CDR3 coding DNA: TGCAGTGCTAGAAAGAGGTCCTACGAGCAGTACTTC. J is TRBJ2-7 and V is TRBV20-1, with D uncertain. This CDR3 has 12 amino acids. Germline V gene sequence: CDR1 DFQATT, CDR2 SNEGSKA (reference sequence). Trimming left V 2 bases short and J 1 base short, with 6 bases between.

Ten or more counts support this clonotype. The V gene is TRBV7-9, the J gene TRBJ2-7; 11 bases are shared with TRBD1. This CDR3 contains 15 residues. Trimming took 1 base from V and 4 from J; bases not matched to a gene: 3. CDR1 is SEHNR, CDR2 FQNEAQ, per germline (reference sequence). CDR3 in amino acids: CASSLGGTGGYEQYF. The CDR3 DNA follows: TGTGCCAGCAGCTTAGGCGGGACAGGGGGGTACGAGCAGTACTTC.

This clonotype was counted only a few times. V gene TRBV6-1 combines with J gene TRBJ1-1, with 7 bases identical to TRBD1. This CDR3 is 16 amino acids long. CDR1 is MNHNS, CDR2 SASEGT, per germline. Unmatched junction bases numbered 15, after V lost 5 bases and J lost 6 bases. The CDR3 DNA sequence: TGTGCCAGCAGTAGGAGACAGGGAGTTACTATGTCTGAAGCTTTCTTT. Translated, it gives CASSRRQGVTMSEAFF.

There are many counts of this clonotype. The chain joins TRBV5-6 to TRBJ1-4; 7 bases match TRBD1. CDR1 SGHDT and CDR2 YYEEEE come from the germline V gene. This CDR3 region has 15 residues. The junction had 10 bases not matched to a gene; V was cut back by 3 bases and J by 8 bases. CDR3 coding DNA: TGTGCCAGCAGCTCCCGAGGGGGCGGCGTCGAAAAACTGTTTTTT. Protein: CASSSRGGGVEKLFF.

In the case of this clonotype: A much bigger clone sits one base away, suggesting this may be a read error. No conserved phenylalanine or tryptophan is present at the end of the CDR3, so a read error is the likely explanation. The limits of the CDR3 on the DNA are not certain, so only TCRdb's listed CDR3 is given. V gene TRBV11-3 combines with J gene TRBJ2-4; TRBD1 is the table's D call and was not checked against the DNA. The CDR3 spans 13 residues, counting both ends. Per the germline V gene, CDR1 is SGHNT and CDR2 is YENEEA. CDR3 protein: CASSRTTNSGPFL.

This clonotype was seen once. The chain joins TRBV15 to TRBJ2-5; no firm D call. Trimming pared 9 bases from V and 2 bases from J, leaving 16 bases between. This CDR3 is 14 amino acids long. Per the germline V gene, CDR1 is LNHNV and CDR2 is YYDKDF (reference sequence). CDR3 sequence reads: CATEPSARQETQYF. The CDR3 DNA follows: TGTGCCACGGAGCCCTCGGCGAGACAAGAGACCCAGTACTTC. The full variable domain, with the rest looked up from reference TRBV15 and TRBJ2-5, is DAMVIQNPRYQVTQFGKPVTLSCSQTLNHNVMYWYQQKSSQAPKLLFHYYDKDFNNEADTPDNFQSRRPNTSFCFLDIRSPGLGDTAMYLCATEPSARQETQYFGPGTRLLVL.

This clonotype qualifies as medium-sized (0.01 to 0.1%). The chain recombines TRBV28 with TRBJ1-5, with 10 nucleotides matching TRBD1. Looked up from germline, CDR1 is MDHEN and CDR2 is SYDVKM. This CDR3 contains 19 residues. V dropped 3 bases and J dropped 1; count of bases not matched to a gene: 12. The CDR3 region is CASSFLGQGHLMSNQPQHF. The CDR3 DNA sequence: TGTGCCAGCAGTTTCTTGGGACAGGGGCATTTGATGAGCAATCAGCCCCAGCATTTT.

On this clonotype: A much more abundant neighbour one base away suggests this may be a read error. The chain links TRBV7-2 to TRBJ2-1; possibly TRBD1 for D (5 bases). The CDR3 length is 13 residues. Germline V gene lookup returns CDR1 SGHTA and CDR2 FQGNSA. The CDR3 loop reads CASTLGALAEQFF. CDR3 DNA: TGTGCCAGCACCTTAGGGGCTCTCGCTGAGCAGTTCTTC.

The gene calls are TRBV30 and TRBJ2-5; D not certain. Per germline, CDR1 GTSNPN and CDR2 SVGIG (reference sequence). There are 11 residues in the CDR3. Trimming left V 2 bases short and J 1 base short, with 2 bases between. The CDR3 here is CAWSFQETQYF. CDR3 bases: TGTGCCTGGAGTTTCCAAGAGACCCAGTACTTC.

This clonotype was seen ten or more times. The chain couples TRBV6-6 to TRBJ1-1, with 9 bases matching TRBD1. Germline assignment: CDR1 MNHNY and CDR2 SVGAGI (reference sequence). The CDR3 runs to 17 residues. After removal of 0 bases from V and 0 bases from J, the junction contained 5 bases not matched to a gene. The CDR3 DNA reads as TGTGCCAGCAGTTACTCCGGGACAGGGTTTTTGAACACTGAAGCTTTCTTT. Translation gives CASSYSGTGFLNTEAFF.

By share, this clonotype counts as medium-sized. This sequence joins TRBV10-3 and TRBJ1-5; TRBD1 matches 7 bases. The CDR3 runs 13 residues. Germline values: CDR1 ENHRY, CDR2 SYGVKD. Trimming at V came to 11 bases and at J to 3 bases, leaving 7 bases not matched to a gene. Here the CDR3 DNA reads TGTGCCGTCACAGGGGACGCCAATCAGCCCCAGCATTTT. Protein: CAVTGDANQPQHF.

Concerning this clonotype: This may stem from a read error, because a much larger clone lies one nucleotide away. The CDR3 loop reads CASSLGWRMNTEAFF. Written as DNA, the CDR3 is TGTGCCAGCAGCTTAGGTTGGCGGATGAACACTGAAGCTTTCTTT. V and J are TRBV11-2 and TRBJ1-1; D unclear. The CDR3 runs to 15 residues. Germline values: CDR1 SGHAT, CDR2 FQNNGV. Trimming took 1 base from V and 0 from J, leaving 9 bases between them.

The sample holds a few counts of this clonotype. The V and J genes are TRBV7-6 and TRBJ2-3; 15 bases match TRBD2. The trim removed 6 bases at V and 5 bases at J, leaving 3 bases unmatched. CDR1 is SGHVS, CDR2 FNYEAQ, per germline. The CDR3 has 15 amino acids. DNA of the CDR3: TGTGCCAGCAGGCGGACTAGCGGGGGGGGAGATACGCAGTATTTT. This gives the protein CASRRTSGGGDTQYF. Complete variable domain (other parts from reference TRBV7-6 and TRBJ2-3): GAGVSQSPRYKVTKRGQDVALRCDPISGHVSLYWYRQALGQGPEFLTYFNYEAQQDKSGLPNDRFSAERPEGSISTLTIQRTEQRDSAMYRCASRRTSGGGDTQYFGPGTRLTVL.

This clonotype was seen a handful of times. The chain carries TRBV14 and TRBJ1-6; D perhaps matches TRBD1 (5 bases). The CDR3 is 14 amino acids. The ends were cut back, 4 bases at V and 6 bases at J, with 10 bases in the middle. Germline lookup yields CDR1 SGHDN and CDR2 FVKESK. The CDR3 here is CASSPRGSNSPLHF. CDR3 nucleotide sequence: TGTGCCAGCAGCCCCCGGGGCAGTAATTCACCCCTCCACTTT. Full variable domain (rest looked up from reference TRBV14 and TRBJ1-6): EAGVTQFPSHSVIEKGQTVTLRCDPISGHDNLYWYRRVMGKEIKFLLHFVKESKQDESGMPNNRFLAERTGGTYSTLKVQPAELEDSGVYFCASSPRGSNSPLHFGNGTRLTVT.

J is TRBJ2-3 and V is TRBV9, with 7 bases fitting TRBD1. The germline gives CDR1 SGDLS, CDR2 YYNGEE. The CDR3 sequence is 15 residues long. V dropped 0 bases and J dropped 4; count of bases not matched to a gene: 5. CDR3 bases: TGTGCCAGCAGCGTAGAGGGGGCGCTGGCAGATACGCAGTATTTT. Protein product: CASSVEGALADTQYF.

This clonotype is labeled medium-sized (0.01 to 0.1%). V is TRBV20-1 and J is TRBJ1-3; 7 nucleotides align to TRBD1. CDR1 and CDR2 (germline): DFQATT, SNEGSKA (reference sequence). Trimming at V came to 6 bases and at J to 1 base, leaving 9 bases not matched to a gene. The CDR3 totals 15 residues. The CDR3 reads CSAPGQDVSGNTIYF. The CDR3 coding sequence is TGCAGTGCGCCAGGACAGGACGTATCTGGAAACACCATATATTTT.

The table lists this clonotype with many counts. The chain employs TRBV9 and TRBJ2-7; D is perhaps TRBD1 (5 bases). CDR1 is SGDLS and CDR2 is YYNGEE in the germline V gene. The CDR3 totals 15 residues. V lost 4 bases to trimming and J lost 4 bases, with 18 bases between them. CDR3 in DNA: TGTGCCAGCAGCCCCCAGGGTAGGGAAGGGTACGAGCAGTACTTC. This encodes CASSPQGREGYEQYF.

DNA for the CDR3: TGTGCCAGCACTTATAATGAGCAGTTCTTC. Protein product: CASTYNEQFF. V gene TRBV6-2 or TRBV6-3 combines with J gene TRBJ2-1, with D unresolved. CDR1 is MNHEY, CDR2 SVGEGT, per germline. The CDR3 runs to 10 residues. V lost 7 bases and J lost 7, with 5 bases in between.

A word on this clonotype: Possible read error: a much larger clone is one base away. The genes are TRBV2 and TRBJ1-2, with 7 bases matching TRBD1. Germline loops: CDR1 SNHLY, CDR2 FYNNEI. The CDR3 has 12 amino acids. The CDR3 spells CAGRINRGGYTF. The DNA for the CDR3 is TGTGCCGGCAGAATAAACAGGGGCGGCTACACCTTC.

A few counts support this clonotype. The V gene is TRBV7-3, the J gene TRBJ2-1, with TRBD2 matching 9 bases. V shed 3 bases and J 8 bases; nucleotides not matched to a gene: 8. This CDR3 region has 15 residues. From germline, CDR1 is SGHTA and CDR2 FQGTGA. CDR3 sequence (DNA): TGTGCCAGCAGCTTGTCCGGGACTAGCACCCATGAGCAGTTCTTC. Protein sequence: CASSLSGTSTHEQFF.

This clonotype has at least ten counts. J is TRBJ1-3 and V is TRBV3-1; 7 bases agree with TRBD1. CDR1 and CDR2 (germline): LGHDT, YNNKEL (reference sequence). CDR3 length equals 17 residues. J lost 0 bases, V lost 4 bases, and 9 bases had no gene match. Here the CDR3 DNA reads TGTGCCAGCAGCCCACTCCAGGGGGTCCGCTCTGGAAACACCATATATTTT. Its protein is CASSPLQGVRSGNTIYF.